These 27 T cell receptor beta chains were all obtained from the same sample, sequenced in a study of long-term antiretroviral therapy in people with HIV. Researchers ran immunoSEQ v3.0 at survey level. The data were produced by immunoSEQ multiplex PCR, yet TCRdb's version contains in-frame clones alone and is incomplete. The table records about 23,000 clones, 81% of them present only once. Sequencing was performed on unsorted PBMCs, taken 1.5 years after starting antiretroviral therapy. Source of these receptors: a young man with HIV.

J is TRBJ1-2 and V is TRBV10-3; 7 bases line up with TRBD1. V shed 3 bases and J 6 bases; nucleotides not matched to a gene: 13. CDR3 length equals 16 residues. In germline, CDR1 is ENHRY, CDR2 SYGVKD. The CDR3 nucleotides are TGTGCCATCAGTGATTCCCGGGGAGGGGGCGCGAATGGCTACACCTTC. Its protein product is CAISDSRGGGANGYTF.

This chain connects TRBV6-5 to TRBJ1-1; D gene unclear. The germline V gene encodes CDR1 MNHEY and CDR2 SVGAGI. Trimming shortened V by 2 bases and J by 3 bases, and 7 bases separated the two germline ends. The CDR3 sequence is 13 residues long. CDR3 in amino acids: CASSYPGHTEAFF. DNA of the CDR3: TGTGCCAGCAGTTACCCAGGACACACTGAAGCTTTCTTT.

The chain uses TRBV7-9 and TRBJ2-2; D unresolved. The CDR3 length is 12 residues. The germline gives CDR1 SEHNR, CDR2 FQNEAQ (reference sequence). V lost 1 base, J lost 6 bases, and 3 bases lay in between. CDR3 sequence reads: CASSLDPGELFF. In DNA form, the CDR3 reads TGTGCCAGCAGCTTAGACCCCGGGGAGCTGTTTTTT.

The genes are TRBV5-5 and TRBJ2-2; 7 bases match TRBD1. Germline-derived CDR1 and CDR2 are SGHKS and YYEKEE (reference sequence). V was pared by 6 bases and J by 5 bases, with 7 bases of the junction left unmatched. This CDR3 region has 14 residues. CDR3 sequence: CASIQGRGTGELFF. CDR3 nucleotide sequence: TGTGCCAGCATACAGGGGCGCGGGACCGGGGAGCTGTTTTTT.

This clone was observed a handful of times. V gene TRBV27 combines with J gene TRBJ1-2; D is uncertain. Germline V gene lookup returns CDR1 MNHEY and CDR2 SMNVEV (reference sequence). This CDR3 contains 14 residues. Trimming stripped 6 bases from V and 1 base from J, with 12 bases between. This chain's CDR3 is CASSSLAGNYGYTF. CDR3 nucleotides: TGTGCCAGCAGCTCCTTGGCGGGTAACTATGGCTACACCTTC.

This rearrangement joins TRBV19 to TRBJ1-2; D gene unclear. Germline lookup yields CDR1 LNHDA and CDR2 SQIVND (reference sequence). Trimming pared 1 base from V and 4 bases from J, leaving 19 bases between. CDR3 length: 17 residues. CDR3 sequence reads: CASSIVSTHSSFYGYTF. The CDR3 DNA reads TGTGCCAGTAGTATAGTATCCACTCACAGCTCCTTCTATGGCTACACCTTC. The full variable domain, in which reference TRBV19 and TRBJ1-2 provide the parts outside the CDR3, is DGGITQSPKYLFRKEGQNVTLSCEQNLNHDAMYWYRQDPGQGLRLIYYSQIVNDFQKGDIAEGYSVSREKKESFPLTVTSAQKNPTAFYLCASSIVSTHSSFYGYTFGSGTRLTVV.

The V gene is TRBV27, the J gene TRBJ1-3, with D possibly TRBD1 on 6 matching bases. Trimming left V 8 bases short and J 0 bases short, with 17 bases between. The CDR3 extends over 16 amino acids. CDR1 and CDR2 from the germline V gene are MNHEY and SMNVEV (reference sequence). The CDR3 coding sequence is TGTGCCAGCCAAGAGCGGGGGCCACGCTCTGGAAACACCATATATTTT. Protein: CASQERGPRSGNTIYF.

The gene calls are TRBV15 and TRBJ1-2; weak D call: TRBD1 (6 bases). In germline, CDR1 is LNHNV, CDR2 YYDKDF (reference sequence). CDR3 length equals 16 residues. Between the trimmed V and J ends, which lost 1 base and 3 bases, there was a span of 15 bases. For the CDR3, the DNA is TGTGCCACCAGCAGAGGGGGGACATTCGGTGACTATGGCTACACCTTC. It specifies CATSRGGTFGDYGYTF.

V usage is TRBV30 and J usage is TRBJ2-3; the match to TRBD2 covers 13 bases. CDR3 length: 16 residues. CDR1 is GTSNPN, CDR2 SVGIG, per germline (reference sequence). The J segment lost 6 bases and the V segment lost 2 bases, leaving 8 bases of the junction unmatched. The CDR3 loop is CAWSYGLAGVSDTQYF. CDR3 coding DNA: TGTGCCTGGAGTTATGGACTAGCGGGAGTTTCGGATACGCAGTATTTT.

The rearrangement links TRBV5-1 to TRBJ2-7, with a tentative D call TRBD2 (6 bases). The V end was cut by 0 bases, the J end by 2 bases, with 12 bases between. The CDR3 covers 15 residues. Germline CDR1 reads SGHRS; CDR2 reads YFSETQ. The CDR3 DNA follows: TGCGCCAGCAGCTTGGGGGCAGGAGGGACCTACGAGCAGTACTTC. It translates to CASSLGAGGTYEQYF.

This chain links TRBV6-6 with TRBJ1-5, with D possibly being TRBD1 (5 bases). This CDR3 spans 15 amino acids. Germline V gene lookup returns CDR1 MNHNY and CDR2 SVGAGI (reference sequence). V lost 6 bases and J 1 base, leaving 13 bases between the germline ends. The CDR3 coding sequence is TGTGCCAGCAGCATTACAGGTGACAGCAATCAGCCCCAGCATTTT. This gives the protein CASSITGDSNQPQHF.

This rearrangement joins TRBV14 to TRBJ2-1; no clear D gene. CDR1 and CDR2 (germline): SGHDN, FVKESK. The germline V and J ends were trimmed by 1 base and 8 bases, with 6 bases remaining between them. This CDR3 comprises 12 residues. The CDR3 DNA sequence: TGTGCCAGCAGCCAAGGCCATTATGAGCAGTTCTTC. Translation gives CASSQGHYEQFF.

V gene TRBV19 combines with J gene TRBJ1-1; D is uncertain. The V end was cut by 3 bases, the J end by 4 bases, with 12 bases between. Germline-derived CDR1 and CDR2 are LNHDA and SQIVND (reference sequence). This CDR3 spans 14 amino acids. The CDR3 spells CASSMVGVITEAFF. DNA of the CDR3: TGTGCCAGTAGTATGGTTGGCGTTATCACTGAAGCTTTCTTT. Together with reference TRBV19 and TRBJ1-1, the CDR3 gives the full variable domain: DGGITQSPKYLFRKEGQNVTLSCEQNLNHDAMYWYRQDPGQGLRLIYYSQIVNDFQKGDIAEGYSVSREKKESFPLTVTSAQKNPTAFYLCASSMVGVITEAFFGQGTRLTVV.

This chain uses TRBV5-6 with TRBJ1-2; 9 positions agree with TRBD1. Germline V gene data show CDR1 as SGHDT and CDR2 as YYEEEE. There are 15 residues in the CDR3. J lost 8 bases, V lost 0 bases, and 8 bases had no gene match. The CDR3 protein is CASSLAGTGLRGYTF. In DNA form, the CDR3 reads TGTGCCAGCAGCTTGGCCGGGACAGGGTTGAGAGGCTACACCTTC.

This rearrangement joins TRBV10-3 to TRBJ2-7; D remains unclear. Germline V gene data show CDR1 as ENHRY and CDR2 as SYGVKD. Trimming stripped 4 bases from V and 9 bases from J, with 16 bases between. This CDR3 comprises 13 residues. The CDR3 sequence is CAISADPLGAQYF. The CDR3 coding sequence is TGTGCCATCAGTGCCGATCCACTGGGTGCGCAGTACTTC.

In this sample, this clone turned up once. The CDR3 sequence is CASSEEKWGEAFF. Here the CDR3 DNA reads TGTGCCAGCAGTGAGGAGAAATGGGGTGAAGCTTTCTTT. The chain joins TRBV6-4 to TRBJ1-1, with D unresolved. The V end was cut by 3 bases, the J end by 7 bases, with 12 bases between. Per germline, CDR1 MRHNA and CDR2 SNTAGT. The CDR3 runs to 13 residues.

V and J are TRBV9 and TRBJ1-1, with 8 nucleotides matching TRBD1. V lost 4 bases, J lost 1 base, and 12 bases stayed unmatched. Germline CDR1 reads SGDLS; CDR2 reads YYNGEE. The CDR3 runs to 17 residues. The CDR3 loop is CASSTRTGRDTNTEAFF. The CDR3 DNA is TGTGCCAGCAGCACCCGGACAGGGAGGGATACGAACACTGAAGCTTTCTTT. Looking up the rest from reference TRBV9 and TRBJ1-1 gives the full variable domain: DSGVTQTPKHLITATGQRVTLRCSPRSGDLSVYWYQQSLDQGLQFLIQYYNGEERAKGNILERFSAQQFPDLHSELNLSSLELGDSALYFCASSTRTGRDTNTEAFFGQGTRLTVV.

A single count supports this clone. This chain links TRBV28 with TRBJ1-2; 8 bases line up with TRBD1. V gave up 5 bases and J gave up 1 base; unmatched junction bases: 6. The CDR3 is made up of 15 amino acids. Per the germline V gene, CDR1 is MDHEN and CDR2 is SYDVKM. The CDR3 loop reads CASSPSGGLNYGYTF. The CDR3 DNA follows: TGTGCCAGCAGTCCCTCAGGGGGCCTTAACTATGGCTACACCTTC.

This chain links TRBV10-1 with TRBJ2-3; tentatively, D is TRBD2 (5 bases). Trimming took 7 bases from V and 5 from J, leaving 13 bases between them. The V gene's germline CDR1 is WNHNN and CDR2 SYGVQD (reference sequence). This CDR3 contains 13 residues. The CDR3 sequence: CASTPGDGDTQYF. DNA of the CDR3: TGCGCCAGCACACCCGGGGATGGAGATACGCAGTATTTT.

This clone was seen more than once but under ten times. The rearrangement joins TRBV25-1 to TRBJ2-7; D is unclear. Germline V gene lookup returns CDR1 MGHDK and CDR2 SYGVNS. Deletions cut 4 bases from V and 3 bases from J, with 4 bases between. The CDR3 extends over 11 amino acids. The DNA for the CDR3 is TGTGCCAGCAGTGGCGGCTACGAGCAGTACTTC. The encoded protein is CASSGGYEQYF.

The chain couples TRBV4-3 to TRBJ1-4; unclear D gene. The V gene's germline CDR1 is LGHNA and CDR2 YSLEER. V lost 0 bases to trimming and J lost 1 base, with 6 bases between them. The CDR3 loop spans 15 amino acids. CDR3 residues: CASSQDPGTNEKLFF. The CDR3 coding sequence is TGCGCCAGCAGCCAAGATCCAGGAACTAATGAAAAACTGTTTTTT.

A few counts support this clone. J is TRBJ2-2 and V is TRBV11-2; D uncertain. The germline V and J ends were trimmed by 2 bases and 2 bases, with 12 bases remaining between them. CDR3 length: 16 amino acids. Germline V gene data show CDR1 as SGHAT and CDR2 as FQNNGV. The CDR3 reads CASSLLSQANTGELFF. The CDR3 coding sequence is TGTGCCAGCAGCTTATTATCCCAGGCCAACACCGGGGAGCTGTTTTTT. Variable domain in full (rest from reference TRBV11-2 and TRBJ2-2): EAGVAQSPRYKIIEKRQSVAFWCNPISGHATLYWYQQILGQGPKLLIQFQNNGVVDDSQLPKDRFSAERLKGVDSTLKIQPAKLEDSAVYLCASSLLSQANTGELFFGEGSRLTVL.

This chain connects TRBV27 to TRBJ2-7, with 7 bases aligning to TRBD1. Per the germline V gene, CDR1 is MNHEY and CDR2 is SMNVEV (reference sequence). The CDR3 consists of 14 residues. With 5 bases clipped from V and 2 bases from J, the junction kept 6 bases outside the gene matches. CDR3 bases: TGTGCCAGCAGTCCCCAGGGGGAGACCTACGAGCAGTACTTC. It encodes CASSPQGETYEQYF.

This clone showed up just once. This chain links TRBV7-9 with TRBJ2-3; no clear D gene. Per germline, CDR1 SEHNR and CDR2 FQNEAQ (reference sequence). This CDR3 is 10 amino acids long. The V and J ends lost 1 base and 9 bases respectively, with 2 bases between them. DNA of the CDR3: TGTGCCAGCAGCTTAGACACGCAGTATTTT. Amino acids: CASSLDTQYF.

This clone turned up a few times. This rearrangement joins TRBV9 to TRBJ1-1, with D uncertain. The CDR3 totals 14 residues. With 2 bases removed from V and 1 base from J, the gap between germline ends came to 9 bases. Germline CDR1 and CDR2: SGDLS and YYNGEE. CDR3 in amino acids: CASSVASGNTEAFF. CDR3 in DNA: TGTGCCAGCAGCGTGGCTTCGGGGAACACTGAAGCTTTCTTT.

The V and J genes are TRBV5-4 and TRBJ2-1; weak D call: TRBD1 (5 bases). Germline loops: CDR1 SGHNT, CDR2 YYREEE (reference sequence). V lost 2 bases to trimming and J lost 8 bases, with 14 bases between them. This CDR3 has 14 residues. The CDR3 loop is CASSFPARADEQFF. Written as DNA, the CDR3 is TGTGCCAGCAGCTTTCCCGCCAGGGCTGATGAGCAGTTCTTC.

The CDR3 spells CASELGDGYTF. In nucleotides, the CDR3 is TGTGCCAGCGAGTTAGGAGATGGCTACACCTTC. The genes are TRBV6-1 and TRBJ1-2; D unresolved. Trimming took 8 bases from V and 6 from J, leaving 10 bases between them. CDR1 is MNHNS, CDR2 SASEGT, per germline. There are 11 residues in the CDR3.